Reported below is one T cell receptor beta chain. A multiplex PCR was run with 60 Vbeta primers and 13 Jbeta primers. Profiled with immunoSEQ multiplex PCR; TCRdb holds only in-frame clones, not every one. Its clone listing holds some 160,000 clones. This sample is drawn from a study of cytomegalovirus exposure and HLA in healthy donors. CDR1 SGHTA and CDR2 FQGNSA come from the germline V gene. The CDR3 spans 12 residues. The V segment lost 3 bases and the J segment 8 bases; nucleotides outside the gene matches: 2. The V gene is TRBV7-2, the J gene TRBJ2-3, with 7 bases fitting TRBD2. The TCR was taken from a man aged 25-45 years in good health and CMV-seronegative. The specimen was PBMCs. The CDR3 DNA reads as TGTGCCAGCAGCTTTGCGGGAGCTACGCAGTATTTT. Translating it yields CASSFAGATQYF.